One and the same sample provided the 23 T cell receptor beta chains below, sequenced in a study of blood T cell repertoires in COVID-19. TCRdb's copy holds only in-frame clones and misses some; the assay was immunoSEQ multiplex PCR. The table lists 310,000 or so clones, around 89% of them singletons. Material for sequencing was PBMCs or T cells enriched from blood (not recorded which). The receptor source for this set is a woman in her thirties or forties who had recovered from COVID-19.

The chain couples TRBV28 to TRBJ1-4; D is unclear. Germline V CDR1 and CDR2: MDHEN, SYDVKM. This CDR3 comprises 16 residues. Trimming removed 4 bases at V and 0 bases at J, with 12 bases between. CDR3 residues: CASSYLLLATNEKLFF. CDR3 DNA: TGTGCCAGCAGTTACCTGTTACTTGCAACTAATGAAAAACTGTTTTTT.

CDR3 sequence reads: CASSLVNRNYGYTF. As DNA, the CDR3 is TGTGCCAGCAGCTTAGTTAACAGGAACTATGGCTACACCTTC. J is TRBJ1-2 and V is TRBV7-2; weak D call: TRBD1 (5 bases). This CDR3 contains 14 residues. The germline V and J ends were trimmed by 1 base and 2 bases, with 8 bases remaining between them. Germline V gene data show CDR1 as SGHTA and CDR2 as FQGNSA.

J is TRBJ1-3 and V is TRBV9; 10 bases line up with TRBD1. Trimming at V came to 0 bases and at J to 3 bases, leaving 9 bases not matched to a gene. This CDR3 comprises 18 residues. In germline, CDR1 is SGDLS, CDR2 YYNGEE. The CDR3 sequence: CASSVATADRGSGNTIYF. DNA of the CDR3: TGTGCCAGCAGCGTAGCTACGGCGGACAGGGGGAGTGGAAACACCATATATTTT.

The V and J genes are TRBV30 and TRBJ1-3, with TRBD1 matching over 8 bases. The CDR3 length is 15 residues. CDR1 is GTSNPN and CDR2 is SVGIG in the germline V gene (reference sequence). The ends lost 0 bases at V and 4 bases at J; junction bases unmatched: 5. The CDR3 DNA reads TGTGCCTGGAGTGTCCGAACAGGGGGAGGAAACACCATATATTTT. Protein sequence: CAWSVRTGGGNTIYF.

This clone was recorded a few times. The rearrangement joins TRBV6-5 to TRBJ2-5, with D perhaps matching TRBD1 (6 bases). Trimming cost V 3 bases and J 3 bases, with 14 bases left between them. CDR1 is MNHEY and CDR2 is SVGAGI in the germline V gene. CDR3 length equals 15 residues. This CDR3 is CASSYTGRREETQYF. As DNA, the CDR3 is TGTGCCAGCAGTTATACAGGGAGAAGGGAAGAGACCCAGTACTTC.

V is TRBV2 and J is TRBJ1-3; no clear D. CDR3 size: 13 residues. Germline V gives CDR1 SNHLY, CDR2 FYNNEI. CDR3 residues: CAIHRDSGNTIYF. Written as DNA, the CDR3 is TGTGCGATCCACAGAGACTCTGGAAACACCATATATTTT.

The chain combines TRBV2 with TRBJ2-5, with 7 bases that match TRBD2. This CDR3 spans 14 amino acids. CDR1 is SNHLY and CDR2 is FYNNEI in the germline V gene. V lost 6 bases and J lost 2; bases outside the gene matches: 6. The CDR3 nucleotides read TGTGCCAGCAGGGGAGCTAGCGGACAAGAGACCCAGTACTTC. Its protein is CASRGASGQETQYF.

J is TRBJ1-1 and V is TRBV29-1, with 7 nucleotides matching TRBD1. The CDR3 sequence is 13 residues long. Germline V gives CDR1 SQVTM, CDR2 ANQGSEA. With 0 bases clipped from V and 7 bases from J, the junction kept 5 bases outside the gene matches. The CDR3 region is CSVEEWWDSEAFF. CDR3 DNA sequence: TGCAGCGTTGAAGAATGGTGGGACAGTGAAGCTTTCTTT.

CDR3 nucleotide sequence: TGTGCCAGCAGCTCAGGGGACAGGGGGGATTCACCCCTCCACTTT. Its translation: CASSSGDRGDSPLHF. The chain employs TRBV7-9 and TRBJ1-6; 11 nucleotides match TRBD1. The junction had 4 bases not matched to a gene; V was cut back by 4 bases and J by 8 bases. Germline loops: CDR1 SEHNR, CDR2 FQNEAQ (reference sequence). This CDR3 has 15 amino acids.

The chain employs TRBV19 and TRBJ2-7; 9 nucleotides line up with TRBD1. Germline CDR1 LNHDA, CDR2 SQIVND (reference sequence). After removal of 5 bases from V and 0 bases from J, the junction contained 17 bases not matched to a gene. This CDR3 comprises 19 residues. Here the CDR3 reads CASSATGTGIEPRSYEQYF. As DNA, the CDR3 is TGTGCCAGTAGTGCCACCGGGACAGGGATCGAGCCTCGCTCCTACGAGCAGTACTTC.

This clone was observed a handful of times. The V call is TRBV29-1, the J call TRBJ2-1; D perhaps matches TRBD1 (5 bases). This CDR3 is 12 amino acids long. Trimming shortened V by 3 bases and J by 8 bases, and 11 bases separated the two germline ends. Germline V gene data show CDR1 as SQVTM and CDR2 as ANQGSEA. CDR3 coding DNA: TGCAGCGTTGACTGGGGCAGGGATGAGCAGTTCTTC. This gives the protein CSVDWGRDEQFF.

The CDR3 DNA sequence: TGTGCCAGCGGAAGACTAGCGGGAGTTACCGGGGAGCTGTTTTTT. The encoded protein is CASGRLAGVTGELFF. This chain uses TRBV2 with TRBJ2-2, with TRBD2 identical over 12 bases. There are 15 residues in the CDR3. With V trimmed by 8 bases and J by 5 bases, 6 bases remained unmatched. Germline V CDR1 and CDR2: SNHLY, FYNNEI.

DNA of the CDR3: TGTGCCAGCAGCCAAGTGCGAAACACCGGGGAGCTGTTTTTT. This codes for CASSQVRNTGELFF. The chain couples TRBV14 to TRBJ2-2, with D hard to call. Germline CDR1 and CDR2: SGHDN and FVKESK. There are 14 residues in the CDR3. Trimming took off 1 base at V and 2 bases at J, with 5 bases between the two ends.

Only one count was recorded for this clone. CDR3 DNA sequence: TGCAGTGCTAGTGGTCGGGGGAATTCCTACGAGCAGTACTTC. Translating it yields CSASGRGNSYEQYF. The V call is TRBV20-1, the J call TRBJ2-7, with D possibly TRBD2 on 6 matching bases. CDR3 size: 14 residues. Germline-derived CDR1 and CDR2 are DFQATT and SNEGSKA (reference sequence). Trimming shortened V by 3 bases and J by 1 base, and 13 bases separated the two germline ends.

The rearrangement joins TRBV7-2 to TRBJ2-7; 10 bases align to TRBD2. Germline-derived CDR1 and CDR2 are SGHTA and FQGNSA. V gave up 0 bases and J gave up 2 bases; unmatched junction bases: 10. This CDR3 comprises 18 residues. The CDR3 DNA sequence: TGTGCCAGCAGCTTAGCGAAGCCACTAGCGGGATTTCCCTACGAGCAGTACTTC. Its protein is CASSLAKPLAGFPYEQYF.

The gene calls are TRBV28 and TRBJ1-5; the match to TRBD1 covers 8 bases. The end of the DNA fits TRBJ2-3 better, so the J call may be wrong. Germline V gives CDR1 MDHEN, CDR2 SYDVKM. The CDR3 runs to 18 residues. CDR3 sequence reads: CASSSQGQVVGGNQPQYF. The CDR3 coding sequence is TGTGCCAGCAGCTCACAGGGACAGGTAGTCGGTGGCAATCAGCCCCAGTATTTT.

The CDR3 DNA sequence: TGTGCCAGCATTCCACCCCCTGGAGGCGGAACCTACGAGCAGTACTTC. It codes for CASIPPPGGGTYEQYF. This chain uses TRBV5-8 with TRBJ2-7; a weak D match, TRBD2 (5 bases). The CDR3 is made up of 16 amino acids. Trimming pared 6 bases from V and 2 bases from J, leaving 21 bases between. The germline CDR1 and CDR2 sequences are SGHTS and YDEGEE.

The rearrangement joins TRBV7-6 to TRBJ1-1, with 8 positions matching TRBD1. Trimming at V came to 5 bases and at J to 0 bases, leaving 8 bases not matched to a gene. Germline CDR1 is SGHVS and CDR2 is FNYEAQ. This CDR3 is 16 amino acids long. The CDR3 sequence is CASSHGTGGMNTEAFF. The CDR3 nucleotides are TGTGCCAGCAGCCACGGGACAGGCGGAATGAACACTGAAGCTTTCTTT.

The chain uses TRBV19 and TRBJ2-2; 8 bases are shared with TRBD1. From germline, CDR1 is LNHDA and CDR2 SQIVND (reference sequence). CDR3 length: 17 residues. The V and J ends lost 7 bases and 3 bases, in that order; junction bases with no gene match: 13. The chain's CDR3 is CASTSPSRGHYTGELFF. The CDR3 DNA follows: TGTGCCAGTACCTCACCATCCAGGGGGCACTACACCGGGGAGCTGTTTTTT. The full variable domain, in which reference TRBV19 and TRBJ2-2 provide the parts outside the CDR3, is DGGITQSPKYLFRKEGQNVTLSCEQNLNHDAMYWYRQDPGQGLRLIYYSQIVNDFQKGDIAEGYSVSREKKESFPLTVTSAQKNPTAFYLCASTSPSRGHYTGELFFGEGSRLTVL.

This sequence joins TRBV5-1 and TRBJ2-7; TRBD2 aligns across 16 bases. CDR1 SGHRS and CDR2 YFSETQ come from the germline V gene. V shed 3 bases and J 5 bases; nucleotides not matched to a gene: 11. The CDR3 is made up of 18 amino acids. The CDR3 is CASSSSTGTSGRGNEQYF. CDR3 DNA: TGCGCCAGCAGCTCGTCTACCGGGACTAGCGGGAGGGGGAACGAGCAGTACTTC.

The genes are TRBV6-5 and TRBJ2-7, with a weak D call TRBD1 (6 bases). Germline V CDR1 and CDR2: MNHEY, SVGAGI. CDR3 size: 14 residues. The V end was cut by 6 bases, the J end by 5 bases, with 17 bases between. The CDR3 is CASSRTPGAHEQYF. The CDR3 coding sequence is TGTGCCAGCAGCCGTACCCCAGGGGCCCACGAGCAGTACTTC.

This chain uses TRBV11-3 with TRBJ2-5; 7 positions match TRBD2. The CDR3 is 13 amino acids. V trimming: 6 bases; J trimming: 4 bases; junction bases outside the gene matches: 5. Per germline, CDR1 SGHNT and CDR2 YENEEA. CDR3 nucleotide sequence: TGTGCCAGCAGACTGGGACTATTAGAGACCCAGTACTTC. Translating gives CASRLGLLETQYF.

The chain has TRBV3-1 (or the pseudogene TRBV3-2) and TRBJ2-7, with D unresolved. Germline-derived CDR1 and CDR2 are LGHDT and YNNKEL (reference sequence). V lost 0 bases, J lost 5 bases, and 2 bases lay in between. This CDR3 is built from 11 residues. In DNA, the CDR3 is TGTGCCAGCAGCCAAGACAACGAGCAGTACTTC. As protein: CASSQDNEQYF.